The clone carrying this T cell receptor (beta chain) was observed a few times. Its antigen is unidentified. The data derive from a study of T-cell memory formation after mild COVID-19. Study background: TCR clusters were mostly donor specific.

Findings of the study overall: Detection of some responders pre-infection suggested pre-existing cross-reactive memory T cells participated. Contracting CD4+ clones lay largely in CM and EM, with CD8+ ones residing in EMRA.

TCRdb processed the 5' RACE reads anew with MiXCR; each CDR3 protein has one entry. The table records about 470,000 distinct CDR3 sequences, 18% of them present only once. The germline CDR1 and CDR2 sequences are KGHSH and LQKENI. CDR3 length: 19 amino acids. V was cut by 3 bases and J by 3 bases, with 26 bases left in between. The source of this sequence is an adult woman who had mild COVID-19 (a few samples of this study predate the infection). Cell type and time point are not known. The chain carries TRBV18 and TRBJ2-5, with a possible D match to TRBD1 (6 bases). The sequencing sample was made of PBMCs or a T cell subset sorted from them (not recorded which). DNA for the CDR3: TGTGCCAGCTCACCTACTCGAATAGGACAAGGCCGACAGGAAGAGACCCAGTACTTC. Amino acid sequence: CASSPTRIGQGRQEETQYF.